This TCR beta chain is drawn from a study of control samples from healthy donors and cancer patients. V lost 0 bases to trimming and J lost 5 bases; unmatched junction nucleotides: 5. Germline V CDR1 and CDR2: SGHKS, YYEKEE (reference sequence). The CDR3 sequence is 15 residues long. Assay: immunoSEQ multiplex PCR; the TCRdb copy retains only in-frame clones and omits some. The sample carries about 28,000 clones, around nine tenths recorded once. Material: PBMCs. This receptor was identified in a woman between 40 and 55 years old with lung cancer. The chain combines TRBV5-5 with TRBJ2-7; TRBD1 matches 10 bases. The CDR3 bases are TGTGCCAGCAGCTTGGACCCCGGGACAGGGGACGAGCAGTACTTC. The encoded protein is CASSLDPGTGDEQYF.